The T cell receptor (beta chain) described here comes from a study of OX40 agonist ivuxolimab in advanced cancers. Study-wide context: Cancers in dose escalation were hepatocellular, melanoma, renal cell and head and neck. Three patients, one with hepatocellular carcinoma and two with cutaneous melanoma, responded partially.

CDR1 and CDR2 (germline): SEHNR, FQNEAQ (reference sequence). V shed 3 bases and J shed 2 bases, with 4 bases lying between them. This CDR3 spans 12 amino acids. Sequencing was performed with immunoSEQ multiplex PCR; in TCRdb, only in-frame clones are kept and a portion is missing. Of around 20,000 clones listed, more than 60% are singletons. The V call is TRBV7-9, the J call TRBJ1-1; no clear D. The sequence was collected from an adult with an advanced solid tumor such as melanoma, head and neck, liver or kidney cancer. The sequences come from CD4+ or CD8+ T cells sorted from blood, collected in a trial of the OX40 agonist ivuxolimab. For the CDR3, the DNA is TGTGCCAGCAGCTTGGACAACACTGAAGCTTTCTTT. It encodes CASSLDNTEAFF.